This T cell receptor (beta chain) was captured by sequencing in a study of T-cell memory formation after mild COVID-19. In its sample, this clonotype was seen a few times. cDNA libraries for TCR alpha and TCR beta, carrying sample barcodes and UMIs, came from 5'RACE with constant-segment primers. From the 5' RACE reads, TCRdb called clonotypes with MiXCR, one entry per CDR3 protein. The profile shows about 270,000 distinct CDR3 sequences, 15% to 20% of them singletons. CDR3 length equals 15 residues. Trimming shortened V by 0 bases and J by 3 bases, and 7 bases separated the two germline ends. In germline, CDR1 is KGHDR, CDR2 SFDVKD.

This receptor was obtained from a man aged 18 to 30 who had mild COVID-19 (a few samples of this study predate the infection). Cell type and time point are not known. The specimen sequenced was PBMCs or a T cell subset sorted from them (not recorded which). The genes are TRBV24-1 and TRBJ2-2, with D perhaps TRBD2 (5 bases). The CDR3 DNA reads TGTGCCACCAGTGATTTGACTAGGGACACCGGGGAGCTGTTTTTT. It codes for CATSDLTRDTGELFF.